This TCR beta chain was sequenced during a study of memory CD4+ T cells and cytomegalovirus serostatus. The study's findings and limits: Of roughly 180 reported CMV TCRbeta sequences, some 70 were found in memory CD4+ repertoires.

The CDR3 loop spans 13 amino acids. Germline V CDR1 and CDR2: SGDLS, YYNGEE. V lost 0 bases, J lost 12 bases, and 13 bases lay in between. The data were produced by immunoSEQ multiplex PCR, yet TCRdb's version contains in-frame clones alone and is incomplete. The data show under 45,000 clones, with around 80% seen just once and roughly 0.5% held by the top ten. This clone was seen a few times. Its antigen is currently unknown. Single viable CD3+CD4+CD8-CD45RO+ cells were sorted as the memory CD4+ T cells. Total CD4+ T cells were enriched by CD4 positive selection. J is TRBJ2-1 and V is TRBV9; D ambiguous. The sequenced sample consisted of memory CD4+ T cells from blood. The sequence was collected from an adult in good health and CMV-seronegative. CDR3 sequence reads: CASSVGPLDGQFF. The CDR3 DNA follows: TGTGCCAGCAGCGTAGGACCCCTTGATGGGCAGTTCTTC.